These T cell receptor beta chains were read from a single sample in a study of blood T cell repertoires in COVID-19. Produced via immunoSEQ multiplex PCR; TCRdb's table is partial and in-frame only. The sample has around 160,000 clones; around 80% are singletons. Sequencing was performed on peripheral blood. All receptors come from a woman of 80 years or more with acute or convalescent COVID-19. Each CDR3 is given with its conserved first and last residue. The D gene is left open where the match is weak. Only part of the rows carry a size: once, few, many, or a class if the clone is expanded.

j_gene: TRBJ2-1; d_gene: -; v_gene: TRBV4-3; abundance: -; CDR3nt: TGCGCCAGCAGCCCCCTAAACCGGGGGGCACTAGGGAATGAGCAGTTCTTC; CDR3aa: CASSPLNRGALGNEQFF
j_gene: TRBJ2-5; d_gene: TRBD2; v_gene: TRBV5-4; abundance: -; CDR3nt: TGTGCCAGCAGCCCTAGCGGGACTTCGGAGACCCAGTACTTC; CDR3aa: CASSPSGTSETQYF
j_gene: TRBJ1-4; d_gene: TRBD1; v_gene: TRBV3-1/TRBV3-2; abundance: few; CDR3nt: TGTGCCAGCAGCCACCCCTCTTCCGGGACAGGGGGACGGATTGAAAAACTGTTTTTT; CDR3aa: CASSHPSSGTGGRIEKLFF
j_gene: TRBJ2-7; d_gene: TRBD1; v_gene: TRBV29-1; abundance: -; CDR3nt: TGCAGCGTGGGACAGGGAGTTTCGGGCGAGCAGTACTTC; CDR3aa: CSVGQGVSGEQYF
j_gene: TRBJ1-4; d_gene: TRBD1; v_gene: TRBV15; abundance: -; CDR3nt: TGTGCCACCAGCAGGAGGGGGACAGGAGGCCCCTCTAATGAAAAACTGTTTTTT; CDR3aa: CATSRRGTGGPSNEKLFF
j_gene: TRBJ1-3; d_gene: TRBD1; v_gene: TRBV6-1; abundance: once; CDR3nt: TGTGCCAGCAGTGAAGCTTTGGCAGGGGGGAGCTCTGGAAACACCATATATTTT; CDR3aa: CASSEALAGGSSGNTIYF
j_gene: TRBJ1-1; d_gene: -; v_gene: TRBV5-4; abundance: -; CDR3nt: TGTGCCAGCAGCTTGGAGCGATCCGCTACCCATGAAGCTTTCTTT; CDR3aa: CASSLERSATHEAFF
j_gene: TRBJ1-2; d_gene: TRBD1; v_gene: TRBV28; abundance: -; CDR3nt: TGTGCCAGCAGTCCGCCACAGGGGGCAACCCTATTCTATGGCTACACCTTC; CDR3aa: CASSPPQGATLFYGYTF
j_gene: TRBJ1-2; d_gene: -; v_gene: TRBV19; abundance: -; CDR3nt: TGTGCCAGTAGCAACGTCAGGGATGGTGGCTACACCTTC; CDR3aa: CASSNVRDGGYTF
j_gene: TRBJ2-7; d_gene: TRBD1; v_gene: TRBV6-5; abundance: -; CDR3nt: TGTGCCAGCAGTTACTCGACAGGGTCGGACTACGAGCAGTACTTC; CDR3aa: CASSYSTGSDYEQYF
j_gene: TRBJ1-6; d_gene: TRBD1; v_gene: TRBV27; abundance: few; CDR3nt: TGTGCCAGCAGTTTAAAGGACAGGGCCGGGAATTCACCCCTCCACTTT; CDR3aa: CASSLKDRAGNSPLHF
j_gene: TRBJ2-7; d_gene: -; v_gene: TRBV27; abundance: -; CDR3nt: TGTGCCAGCAGTTTAGCCAGGGGTCCCGACGAGCAGTACTTC; CDR3aa: CASSLARGPDEQYF
j_gene: TRBJ1-1; d_gene: -; v_gene: TRBV2; abundance: once; CDR3nt: TGTGCCAGCAGCGAGGGGGGGAGCATGGGTGAAGCTTTCTTT; CDR3aa: CASSEGGSMGEAFF
j_gene: TRBJ2-7; d_gene: -; v_gene: TRBV29-1; abundance: -; CDR3nt: TGCAGCGTTGAGGAGGTCAGGACCTACGAGCAGTACTTC; CDR3aa: CSVEEVRTYEQYF
j_gene: TRBJ2-3; d_gene: TRBD2; v_gene: TRBV11-3; abundance: -; CDR3nt: TGTGCCAGCAGCTTTGGACGGGGGGGCACAGATACGCAGTATTTT; CDR3aa: CASSFGRGGTDTQYF
j_gene: TRBJ1-1; d_gene: -; v_gene: TRBV18; abundance: few; CDR3nt: TGTGCCAGCTCACCAATTTCTCAGGGGAACACTGAAGCTTTCTTT; CDR3aa: CASSPISQGNTEAFF
j_gene: TRBJ2-3; d_gene: TRBD2; v_gene: TRBV7-2; abundance: -; CDR3nt: TGTGCCAGCAGCAAAACGGGGGGGGCGAGGACAGATACGCAGTATTTT; CDR3aa: CASSKTGGARTDTQYF
j_gene: TRBJ2-5; d_gene: -; v_gene: TRBV6-2/TRBV6-3; abundance: once; CDR3nt: TGTGCCAGCAGTTTCACTTCGTTAGAGACCCAGTACTTC; CDR3aa: CASSFTSLETQYF
j_gene: TRBJ2-1; d_gene: -; v_gene: TRBV5-6; abundance: once; CDR3nt: TGTGCCAGCAGCTTGGGGGTATTTGTGGGCCTTAATGAGCAGTTCTTC; CDR3aa: CASSLGVFVGLNEQFF
j_gene: TRBJ2-3; d_gene: -; v_gene: TRBV27; abundance: -; CDR3nt: TGTGCCAGCAGTTTATCCCAACATTGGTCAAATACAGATACGCAGTATTTT; CDR3aa: CASSLSQHWSNTDTQYF